This is a list of T cell receptor beta chains from one sample in a study of blood T cell repertoires in COVID-19. Measured with immunoSEQ multiplex PCR; TCRdb has only the in-frame clones, and not every one. The sample includes about 170,000 clones, around 74% of them seen just once. The specimen was peripheral blood. The receptors stem from a woman over 75 with acute or convalescent COVID-19. CDR3s include the opening cysteine and the closing phenylalanine or tryptophan. A D gene is named only where the DNA matches it firmly. Clone size is stated in some rows and not others, as once, few, many or a class when expanded.

D | J | size | V | CDR3 | DNA
TRBD1 | TRBJ1-5 | . | TRBV19 | CASSARQGAGDQPQHF | TGTGCCAGTAGTGCCCGACAGGGGGCGGGGGATCAGCCCCAGCATTTT
TRBD1 | TRBJ1-6 | once | TRBV2 | CASSTLVGQGNSPLHF | TGTGCCAGCAGTACCCTCGTTGGACAGGGGAATTCACCCCTCCACTTT
. | TRBJ1-1 | . | TRBV5-1 | CASSLETRDTEAFF | TGCGCCAGCAGCTTGGAAACCCGGGACACTGAAGCTTTCTTT
. | TRBJ1-2 | . | TRBV28 | CASSRTVTNYGYTF | TGTGCCAGCAGCCGGACTGTTACTAACTATGGCTACACCTTC
TRBD1 | TRBJ2-1 | . | TRBV24-1 | CATSDPTGDYNEQFF | TGTGCCACCAGTGACCCAACAGGGGACTACAATGAGCAGTTCTTC
. | TRBJ2-1 | . | TRBV5-8 | CASSLRSVGVWEQFF | TGTGCCAGCAGCTTGAGAAGTGTAGGGGTTTGGGAGCAGTTCTTC
. | TRBJ1-3 | . | TRBV4-1 | CASSQQNSGNTIYF | TGCGCCAGCAGCCAACAAAACTCTGGAAACACCATATATTTT
TRBD1 | TRBJ1-6 | . | TRBV5-1 | CASSRDRGESPLHF | TGCGCCAGCAGCCGTGACAGGGGGGAGTCACCCCTCCACTTT
TRBD1 | TRBJ2-3 | . | TRBV24-1 | CASEGATTDTQYF | TGTGCCTCCGAGGGGGCGACCACAGATACGCAGTATTTT
TRBD1 | TRBJ1-2 | few | TRBV19 | CASSPYLQGTYGYTF | TGTGCCAGTAGTCCATACTTACAGGGGACCTATGGCTACACCTTC
. | TRBJ1-1 | . | TRBV7-9 | CASSLDETEAFF | TGTGCCAGCAGCTTAGATGAGACTGAAGCTTTCTTT
. | TRBJ2-1 | . | TRBV3-1/TRBV3-2 | CASSLNGGSSYNEQFF | TGTGCCAGCAGCCTCAACGGCGGAAGCTCCTACAATGAGCAGTTCTTC